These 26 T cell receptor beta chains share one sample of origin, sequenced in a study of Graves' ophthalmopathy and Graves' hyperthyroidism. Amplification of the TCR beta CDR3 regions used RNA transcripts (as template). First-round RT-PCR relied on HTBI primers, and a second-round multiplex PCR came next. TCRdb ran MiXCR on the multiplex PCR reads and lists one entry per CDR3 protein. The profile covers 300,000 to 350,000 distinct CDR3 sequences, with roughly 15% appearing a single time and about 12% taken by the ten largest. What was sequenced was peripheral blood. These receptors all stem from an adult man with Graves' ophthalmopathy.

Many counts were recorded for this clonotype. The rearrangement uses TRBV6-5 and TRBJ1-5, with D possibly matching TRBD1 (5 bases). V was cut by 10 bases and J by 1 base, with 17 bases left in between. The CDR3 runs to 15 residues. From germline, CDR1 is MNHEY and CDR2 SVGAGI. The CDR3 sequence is CATSAGGDSNQPQHF. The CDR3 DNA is TGTGCCACATCTGCGGGGGGAGACAGCAATCAGCCCCAGCATTTT.

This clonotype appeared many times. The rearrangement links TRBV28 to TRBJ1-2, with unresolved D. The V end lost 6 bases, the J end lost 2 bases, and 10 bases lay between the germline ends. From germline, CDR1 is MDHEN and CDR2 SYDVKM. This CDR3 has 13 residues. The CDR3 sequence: CASRPTENYGYTF. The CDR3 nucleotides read TGTGCCAGCAGGCCTACAGAGAACTATGGCTACACCTTC.

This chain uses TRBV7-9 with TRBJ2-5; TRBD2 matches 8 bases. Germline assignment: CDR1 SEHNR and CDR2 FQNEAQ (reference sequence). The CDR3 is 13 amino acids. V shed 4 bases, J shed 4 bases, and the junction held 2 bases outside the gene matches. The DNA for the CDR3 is TGTGCCAGCAGCTATCGGGAGGGAGAGACCCAGTACTTC. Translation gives CASSYREGETQYF.

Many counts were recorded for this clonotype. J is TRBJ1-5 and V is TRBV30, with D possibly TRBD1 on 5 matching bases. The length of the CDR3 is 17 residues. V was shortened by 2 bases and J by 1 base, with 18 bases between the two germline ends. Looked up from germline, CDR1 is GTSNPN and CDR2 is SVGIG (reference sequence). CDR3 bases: TGTGCCTGGAGTAGGGTGCAGGGCGGTCGAAGCAATCAGCCCCAGCATTTT. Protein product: CAWSRVQGGRSNQPQHF.

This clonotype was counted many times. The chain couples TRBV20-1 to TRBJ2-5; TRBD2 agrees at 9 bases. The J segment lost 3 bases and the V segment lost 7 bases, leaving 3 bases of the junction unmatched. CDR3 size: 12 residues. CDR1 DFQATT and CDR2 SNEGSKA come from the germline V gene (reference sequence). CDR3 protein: CSGGGAEETQYF. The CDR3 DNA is TGCAGTGGCGGGGGGGCGGAAGAGACCCAGTACTTC.

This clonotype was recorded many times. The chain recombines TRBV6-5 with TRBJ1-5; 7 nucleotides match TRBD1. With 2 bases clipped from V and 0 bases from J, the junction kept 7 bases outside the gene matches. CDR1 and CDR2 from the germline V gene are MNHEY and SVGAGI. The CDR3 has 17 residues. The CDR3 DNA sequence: TGTGCCAGCAGTTACACGGGACAGCTCAATAGCAATCAGCCCCAGCATTTT. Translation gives CASSYTGQLNSNQPQHF.

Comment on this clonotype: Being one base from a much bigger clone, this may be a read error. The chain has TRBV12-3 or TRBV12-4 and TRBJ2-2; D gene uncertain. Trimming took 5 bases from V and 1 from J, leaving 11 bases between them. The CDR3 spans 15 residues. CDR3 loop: CASSLWVGNTGELFF. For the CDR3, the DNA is TGTGCCAGCAGTCTTTGGGTGGGGAACACCGGGGAGCTGTTTTTT.

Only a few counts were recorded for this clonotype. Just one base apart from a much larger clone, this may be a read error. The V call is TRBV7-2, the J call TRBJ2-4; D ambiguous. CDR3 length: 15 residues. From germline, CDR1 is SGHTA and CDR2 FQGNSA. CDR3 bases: TGTGTCAGCAGCTCCACCCAATCGGCCAAAAACATTCAGTACTTC. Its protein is CVSSSTQSAKNIQYF.

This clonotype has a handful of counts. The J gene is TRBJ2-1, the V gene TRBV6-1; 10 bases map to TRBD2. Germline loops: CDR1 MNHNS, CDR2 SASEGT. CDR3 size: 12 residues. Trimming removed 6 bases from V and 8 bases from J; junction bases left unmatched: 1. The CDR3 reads CASRSGRDEQFF. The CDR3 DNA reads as TGTGCCAGCAGAAGCGGGAGGGATGAGCAGTTCTTC.

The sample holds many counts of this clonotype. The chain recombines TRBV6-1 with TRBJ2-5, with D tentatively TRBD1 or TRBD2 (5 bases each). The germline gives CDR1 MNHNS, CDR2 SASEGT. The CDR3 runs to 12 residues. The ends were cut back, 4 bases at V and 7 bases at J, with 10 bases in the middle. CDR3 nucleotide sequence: TGTGCCAGCAGTGTAGGTGGGGGGACCCAGTACTTC. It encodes CASSVGGGTQYF.

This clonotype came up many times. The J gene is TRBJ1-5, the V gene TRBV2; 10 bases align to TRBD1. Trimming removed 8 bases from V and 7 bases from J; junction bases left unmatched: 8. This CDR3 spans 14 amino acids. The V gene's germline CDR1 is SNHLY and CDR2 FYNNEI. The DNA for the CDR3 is TGTGCCAGCGGTTCCGGGACAGGGGTCCAGCCCCAGCATTTT. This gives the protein CASGSGTGVQPQHF.

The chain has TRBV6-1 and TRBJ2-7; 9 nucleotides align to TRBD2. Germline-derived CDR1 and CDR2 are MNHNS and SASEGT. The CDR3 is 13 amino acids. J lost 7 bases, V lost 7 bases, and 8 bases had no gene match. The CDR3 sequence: CASTQAGGSEQYF. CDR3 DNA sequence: TGTGCCAGCACCCAAGCGGGAGGTTCTGAGCAGTACTTC.

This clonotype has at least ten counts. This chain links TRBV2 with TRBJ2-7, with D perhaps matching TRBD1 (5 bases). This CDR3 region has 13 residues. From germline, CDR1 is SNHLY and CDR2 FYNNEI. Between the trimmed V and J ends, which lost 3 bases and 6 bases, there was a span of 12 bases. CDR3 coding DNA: TGTGCCAGCAGTGATCAGGGTTGGAGCGAGCAGTACTTC. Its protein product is CASSDQGWSEQYF.

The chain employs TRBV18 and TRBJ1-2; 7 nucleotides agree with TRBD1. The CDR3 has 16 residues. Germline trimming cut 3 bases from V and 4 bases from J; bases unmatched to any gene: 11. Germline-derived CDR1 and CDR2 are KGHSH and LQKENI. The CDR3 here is CASSPQAGQALYGYTF. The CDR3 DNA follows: TGTGCCAGCTCACCCCAAGCAGGACAGGCTCTCTATGGCTACACCTTC.

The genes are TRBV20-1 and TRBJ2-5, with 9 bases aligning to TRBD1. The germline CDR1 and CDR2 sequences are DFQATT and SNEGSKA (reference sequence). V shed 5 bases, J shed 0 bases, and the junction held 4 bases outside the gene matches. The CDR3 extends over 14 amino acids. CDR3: CSAGGQGHQETQYF. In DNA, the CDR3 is TGCAGTGCTGGAGGACAGGGGCACCAAGAGACCCAGTACTTC.

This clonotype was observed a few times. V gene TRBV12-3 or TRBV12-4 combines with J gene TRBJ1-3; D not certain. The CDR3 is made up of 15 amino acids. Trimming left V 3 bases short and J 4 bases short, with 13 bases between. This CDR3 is CASSFGITGGNTIYF. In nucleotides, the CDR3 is TGTGCCAGCAGTTTTGGTATCACGGGAGGAAACACCATATATTTT.

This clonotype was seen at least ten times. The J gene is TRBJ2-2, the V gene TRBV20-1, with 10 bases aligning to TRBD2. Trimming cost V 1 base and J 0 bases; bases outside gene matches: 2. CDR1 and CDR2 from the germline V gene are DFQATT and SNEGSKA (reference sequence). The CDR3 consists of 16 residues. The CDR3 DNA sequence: TGCAGTGCTAGAGGACTAGCGGGCGCGAACACCGGGGAGCTGTTTTTT. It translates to CSARGLAGANTGELFF.

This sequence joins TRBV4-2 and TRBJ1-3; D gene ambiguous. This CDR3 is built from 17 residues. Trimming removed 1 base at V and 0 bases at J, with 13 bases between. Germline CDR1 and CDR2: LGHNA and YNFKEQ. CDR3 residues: CASSQGLGWGSGNTIYF. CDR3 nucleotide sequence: TGTGCCAGCAGCCAAGGGCTTGGCTGGGGCTCTGGAAACACCATATATTTT.

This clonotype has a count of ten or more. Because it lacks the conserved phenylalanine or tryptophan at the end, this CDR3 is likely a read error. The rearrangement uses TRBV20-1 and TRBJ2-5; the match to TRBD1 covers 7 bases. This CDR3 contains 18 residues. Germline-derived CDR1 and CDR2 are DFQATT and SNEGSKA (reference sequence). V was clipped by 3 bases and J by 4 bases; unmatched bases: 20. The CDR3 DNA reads TGCAGTGCTAGCCGCCCCTCAGGGGGTGATATTCGTTCAGAGACCCAGTACTCC. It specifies CSASRPSGGDIRSETQYS.

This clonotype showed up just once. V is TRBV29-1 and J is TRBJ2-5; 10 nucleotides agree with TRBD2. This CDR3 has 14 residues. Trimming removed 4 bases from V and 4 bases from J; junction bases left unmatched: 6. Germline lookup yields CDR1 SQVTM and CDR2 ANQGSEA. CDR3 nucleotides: TGCAGCGTTGTCTCAGCGGGGGGGCCAGAGACCCAGTACTTC. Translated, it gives CSVVSAGGPETQYF.

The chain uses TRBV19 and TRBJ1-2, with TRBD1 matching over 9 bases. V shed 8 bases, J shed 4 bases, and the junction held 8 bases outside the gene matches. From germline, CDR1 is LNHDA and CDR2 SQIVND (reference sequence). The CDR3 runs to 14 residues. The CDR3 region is CASAGTGRGYGYTF. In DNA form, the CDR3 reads TGTGCCAGTGCCGGGACAGGGAGGGGCTATGGCTACACCTTC.

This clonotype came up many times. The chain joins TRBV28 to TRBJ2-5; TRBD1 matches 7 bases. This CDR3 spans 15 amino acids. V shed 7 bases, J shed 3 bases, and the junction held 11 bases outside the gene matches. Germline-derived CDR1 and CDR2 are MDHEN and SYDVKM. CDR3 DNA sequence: TGTGCCAGCACCGTCGCGGGCCAGGGGGAAGAGACCCAGTACTTC. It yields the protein CASTVAGQGEETQYF.

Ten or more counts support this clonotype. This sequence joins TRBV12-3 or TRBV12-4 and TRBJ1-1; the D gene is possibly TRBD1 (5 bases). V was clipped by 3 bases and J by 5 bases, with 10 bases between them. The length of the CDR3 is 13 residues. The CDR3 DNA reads TGTGCCAGCAGTTTCGGGGGATTGACTGAAGCTTTCTTT. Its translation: CASSFGGLTEAFF.

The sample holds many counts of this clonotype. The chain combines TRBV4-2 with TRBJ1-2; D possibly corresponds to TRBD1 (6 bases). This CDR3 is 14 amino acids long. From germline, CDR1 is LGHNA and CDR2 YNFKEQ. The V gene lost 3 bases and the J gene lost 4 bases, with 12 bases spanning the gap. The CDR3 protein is CASSQIRGVYGYTF. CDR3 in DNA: TGTGCCAGCAGCCAGATAAGGGGGGTCTATGGCTACACCTTC.

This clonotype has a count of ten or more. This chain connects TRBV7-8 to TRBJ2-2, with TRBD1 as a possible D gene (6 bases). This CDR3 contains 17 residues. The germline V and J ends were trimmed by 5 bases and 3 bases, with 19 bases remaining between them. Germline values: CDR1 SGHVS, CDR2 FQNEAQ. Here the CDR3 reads CASSPRGAGVHTGELFF. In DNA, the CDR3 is TGTGCCAGCAGCCCCAGAGGGGCAGGGGTCCACACCGGGGAGCTGTTTTTT.

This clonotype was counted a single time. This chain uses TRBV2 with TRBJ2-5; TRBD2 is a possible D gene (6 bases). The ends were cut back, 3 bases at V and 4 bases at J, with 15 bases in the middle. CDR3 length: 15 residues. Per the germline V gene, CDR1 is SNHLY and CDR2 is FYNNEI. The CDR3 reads CASSEGDFARETQYF. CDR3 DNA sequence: TGTGCCAGCAGTGAGGGGGACTTCGCTCGAGAGACCCAGTACTTC. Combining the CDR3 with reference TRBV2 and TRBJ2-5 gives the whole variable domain EPEVTQTPSHQVTQMGQEVILRCVPISNHLYFYWYRQILGQKVEFLVSFYNNEISEKSEIFDDQFSVERPDGSNFTLKIRSTKLEDSAMYFCASSEGDFARETQYFGPGTRLLVL.